This T cell receptor beta chain appears in the sequencing data of a study of vaccination and CD4 T cells after COVID-19. Study at large: Nasal swab PCR had detected SARS-CoV-2 in convalescent patients, about 10 mild and one severe.

Note on this clonotype: Its antigen remains unknown.

The treatment: approximately nine-day PBMC culture with coronavirus spike peptide pools or control peptides (ViraFEST assay). Oncomine TCR Beta short-read sequencing was applied to DNA from cultured CD4+ T cells. In TCRdb, the PCR reads were re-called with MiXCR into one record per CDR3 protein. The repertoire consists of around 15,000 distinct CDR3 sequences, with less than 65% occurring once and the leading ten covering about 17%. The sequencing input was CD4+ T cells from blood, cultured in vitro. The source of this sequence is a human donor who had recovered from COVID-19.

CDR3 region: CASSLTRPNEQFF. Written as DNA, the CDR3 is TGTGCCAGCAGCTTAACTCGGCCGAATGAGCAGTTCTTC. The rearrangement uses TRBV7-3 and TRBJ2-1, with D uncertain. Germline CDR1 and CDR2: SGHTA and FQGTGA. The CDR3 length is 13 residues. Trimming removed 0 bases from V and 7 bases from J, with 7 bases in between.